One T cell receptor beta chain is described in this entry. A few counts support this clone. Its antigen remains unidentified. No base-level quality is on record; no much larger clone is a single base apart. Approximately 2 micrograms of genomic DNA were extracted from cryopreserved PBMCs for TCR beta library preparation. Longitudinal blood samples from CLL patients receiving ibrutinib monotherapy were subjected to high-throughput TCR beta sequencing. The patients were enrolled in a single-center, open-label phase 2 trial of ibrutinib monotherapy. The sample is drawn from a study of cytotoxic CD8 clonotypes in ibrutinib-treated CLL (dated by TCRdb to the early 2020s). Broadly, across the study: The cohort had ten to twelve relapsed/refractory and approximately 15 treatment-naive patients; under 18 were IGHV unmutated. Responses were partial in some 24 patients and complete in 2; after median 68 months follow-up, some 15 stayed in remission and roughly twelve progressed. Response samples were taken after a median of around 13 months on treatment, ranging from about 6 to 40 months. On average, each sample had roughly 230,000 productive templates and almost 95,000 productive rearrangements. Of the approximately 87 participants in the trial, 20 to 30 had longitudinal samples available. Cryopreserved peripheral blood mononuclear cells were collected before treatment, at response, and at either disease progression or sustained remission. Every remission and progressive disease sample was obtained while ibrutinib was still being received by the patients.

The paper's findings and limits, for the study overall: Public clonotypes were rare and either shrank or stayed stable during treatment, and the rise in clonality at ibrutinib response reflected expansion of private clonotypes. Sustained-remission and progressing patients did not have matched sampling times, and lymph node repertoires were not examined. Baseline clonality exceeded that of age-matched healthy donors and correlated strongly with circulating CD8+ T-cell counts. An increase in clonality was observed at ibrutinib response, with clonality remaining stable during sustained remission and falling back toward baseline at progression.

A MiSeq instrument was used for deep resolution sequencing, which targeted depths ranging from 1 in 1 million up to 1 in 200,000 T cells, with coverage averaging 10x for each clonotype. The immunoSEQ hsTCRB Kit was used to generate the TCR beta libraries. As for how the authors treated the data: Data were analyzed with ImmunoSEQ Data Assistant and ImmunoSEQ Analyzer, with V, D and J genes assigned per IMGT definitions. Clonality, which ranges from 0 to 1, was calculated by subtracting the normalized Shannon entropy of productive rearrangement frequencies from one. Only overrepresented clonotypes making up at least 0.05% of each patient's repertoire were included in the public clonotype analysis. Approximately 13 age-matched healthy donor repertoires from immuneACCESS served as clonality controls. TCRdb limited this immuneACCESS table to in-frame rearrangements with V and J called. A share of clones is missing; checked studies link under half to unresolved V genes, and the rest is unexplained. V and J calls and clone size are given by that table; D and trimming were obtained from the DNA. The sample table shows fewer than 400,000 clones, and 67% are seen once. The biggest ten clones account for roughly 6% of the sample.

The CDR3 holds 14 amino acids from the cysteine to the phenylalanine. Of the read, only the CDR3 DNA is kept; its 42 bases are in frame from base 1. At the junction V is shortened by 1 base and J by 1 base, with 7 bases in between. Reading the germline V gene gives CDR1 SGHAT and CDR2 FQNNGV. The receptor comes from a human donor with chronic lymphocytic leukemia. The chain joins TRBV11-2 to TRBJ1-1, with the D gene not clear enough to name. Sequenced here: PBMCs, sampled after 36 months of ibrutinib treatment. The sequenced DNA is TGTGCCAGCAGCTTAGTATTCAGGAACACTGAAGCTTTCTTT. Translated, it reads CASSLVFRNTEAFF.